Below are 17 T cell receptor beta chains sequenced from a single sample in a study of cytomegalovirus exposure and HLA in healthy donors. Vbeta (60) and Jbeta (13) primers were used in the PCR. The table came from immunoSEQ multiplex PCR; TCRdb's copy has only in-frame clones and leaves some out. Of about 51,000 clones in the sample, 81% were seen once. The source material was PBMCs. These receptor sequences come from a boy younger than 18 in good health and CMV-seropositive.

The CDR3 sequence: CASSPRWGETQYF. CDR3 bases: TGTGCCAGCAGTCCCAGATGGGGCGAGACCCAGTACTTC. The chain recombines TRBV7-9 with TRBJ2-5, with D possibly being TRBD1 (5 bases). Germline V lookup: CDR1 SEHNR, CDR2 FQNEAQ (reference sequence). V lost 6 bases and J lost 5, with 13 bases in between. This CDR3 comprises 13 residues.

V is TRBV12-5 and J is TRBJ1-4; 10 bases are a match to TRBD1. The ends lost 6 bases at V and 6 bases at J; junction bases unmatched: 4. Germline CDR1 is LGHNT and CDR2 is FRNRAP. The CDR3 has 14 amino acids. CDR3 loop: CASGTGTGDEKLFF. CDR3 nucleotides: TGTGCTAGTGGCACCGGGACAGGGGATGAAAAACTGTTTTTT.

The V gene is TRBV18, the J gene TRBJ2-5, with 7 nucleotides matching TRBD1. J gave up 3 bases and V 3 bases, and 4 bases lay outside the gene matches. The CDR3 sequence is 14 residues long. Looked up from germline, CDR1 is KGHSH and CDR2 is LQKENI. The CDR3 spells CASSPGQTKETQYF. Written as DNA, the CDR3 is TGTGCCAGCTCACCGGGACAGACCAAAGAGACCCAGTACTTC.

The CDR3 region is CASSLNYEQYF. The CDR3 DNA is TGTGCCAGCAGCTTGAACTACGAGCAGTACTTC. This rearrangement joins TRBV5-6 to TRBJ2-5; D is uncertain. The J call may be faulty, since TRBJ2-7 better matches the DNA end. This CDR3 spans 11 amino acids. Germline V gene sequence: CDR1 SGHDT, CDR2 YYEEEE.

The chain employs TRBV18 and TRBJ1-5, with TRBD1 matching over 8 bases. The V and J ends lost 3 bases and 6 bases, in that order; junction bases with no gene match: 7. CDR3 length equals 15 residues. Germline V gene data show CDR1 as KGHSH and CDR2 as LQKENI. The CDR3 spells CASSPGQGGSQPQHF. The CDR3 nucleotides read TGTGCCAGCTCACCTGGACAGGGAGGTAGTCAGCCCCAGCATTTT.

This chain connects TRBV9 to TRBJ2-2; TRBD1 matches at 8 bases. The CDR3 is made up of 16 amino acids. V dropped 3 bases and J dropped 2; count of bases not matched to a gene: 6. Germline V lookup: CDR1 SGDLS, CDR2 YYNGEE. In nucleotides, the CDR3 is TGTGCCAGCAGCGCGAGGGGGACAGGCAACACCGGGGAGCTGTTTTTT. As protein: CASSARGTGNTGELFF.

The rearrangement joins TRBV7-2 to TRBJ1-1; D unresolved. The V end lost 3 bases, the J end lost 1 base, and 15 bases lay between the germline ends. Germline V lookup: CDR1 SGHTA, CDR2 FQGNSA. This CDR3 is built from 16 residues. In DNA form, the CDR3 reads TGTGCCAGCAGCTTGGCCCGGGATAATCCGAACACTGAAGCTTTCTTT. It specifies CASSLARDNPNTEAFF.

The chain employs TRBV2 and TRBJ1-1, with TRBD1 as a possible D gene (5 bases). V was clipped by 7 bases and J by 7 bases, with 10 bases between them. CDR1 is SNHLY, CDR2 FYNNEI, per germline. This CDR3 has 11 amino acids. CDR3 sequence: CASKQDLEAFF. The DNA for the CDR3 is TGTGCCAGCAAACAGGACCTTGAAGCTTTCTTT.

Regarding this clone: It is unclear where the CDR3 begins or ends on the DNA, so no DNA is shown, and the CDR3 is as TCRdb lists it. The V call is TRBV11-2, the J call TRBJ1-1; TRBD1, the table's D call, lacks a check against the DNA. Germline CDR1 reads SGHAT; CDR2 reads FQNNGV. The CDR3 length equals 16 residues, ends included. CDR3: CASSRGLVTGTRKLSF.

The genes are TRBV12-5 and TRBJ2-7; TRBD2 matches 8 bases. Per germline, CDR1 LGHNT and CDR2 FRNRAP. There are 15 residues in the CDR3. V dropped 1 base and J dropped 5; count of bases not matched to a gene: 7. The DNA of the CDR3 is TGTGCTAGTGGTTTGGGAGGGACTAGTTTCCACGAGCAGTACTTC. Translated, it gives CASGLGGTSFHEQYF.

The chain uses TRBV11-2 and TRBJ2-2; D is unclear. From germline, CDR1 is SGHAT and CDR2 FQNNGV. Deletions cut 3 bases from V and 7 bases from J, with 15 bases between. CDR3 length equals 15 residues. The CDR3 coding sequence is TGTGCCAGCAGCTTCCCGCAGGTGATGAGCGGGGAGCTGTTTTTT. Its protein product is CASSFPQVMSGELFF.

Concerning this clone: The junction does not match germline at one end; this may be a read error. V is TRBV7-7 and J is TRBJ2-1, with 12 positions matching TRBD2. Germline assignment: CDR1 SSHAT and CDR2 FNYEAQ (reference sequence). There are 17 residues in the CDR3. CDR3 region: CASSPSSGGAGVGEQFF. DNA of the CDR3: TGTGCTAGCAGCCCTTCTAGCGGGGGGGCCGGTGTCGGTGAGCAGTTCTTC.

In this sample, this clone turned up a few times. J is TRBJ1-1 and V is TRBV6-1, with 7 bases identical to TRBD1. Germline-derived CDR1 and CDR2 are MNHNS and SASEGT. The CDR3 runs 13 residues. V gave up 5 bases and J gave up 3 bases; unmatched junction bases: 3. CDR3 sequence: CASSRTGDTEAFF. DNA of the CDR3: TGTGCCAGCAGTCGAACAGGGGACACTGAAGCTTTCTTT.

This chain connects TRBV7-8 to TRBJ2-7; D may be TRBD1 (5 bases). CDR1 is SGHVS and CDR2 is FQNEAQ in the germline V gene. V lost 5 bases and J 2 bases, leaving 13 bases between the germline ends. CDR3 size: 14 residues. The CDR3 spells CASSVNRRPYEQYF. CDR3 nucleotide sequence: TGTGCCAGCAGCGTTAACAGGAGACCCTACGAGCAGTACTTC.

The rearrangement uses TRBV4-1 and TRBJ2-5; a possible D gene is TRBD1 (6 bases). V lost 5 bases and J 2 bases, leaving 6 bases between the germline ends. CDR3 length: 12 amino acids. Germline CDR1 reads MGHRA; CDR2 reads YSYEKL. The CDR3 reads CASSGQQETQYF. Here the CDR3 DNA reads TGCGCCAGCAGCGGACAGCAAGAGACCCAGTACTTC.

The chain carries TRBV29-1 and TRBJ1-4; 11 nucleotides agree with TRBD1. Trimming at V came to 6 bases and at J to 7 bases, leaving 4 bases not matched to a gene. CDR3 length: 13 residues. Germline V lookup: CDR1 SQVTM, CDR2 ANQGSEA. The CDR3 is CSVRTGGGEKLFF. As DNA, the CDR3 is TGCAGCGTCCGGACAGGGGGCGGTGAAAAACTGTTTTTT.

The sample holds one count of this clone. The chain is built from TRBV2 and TRBJ2-7; D might be TRBD1 (7 bases). Germline CDR1 and CDR2: SNHLY and FYNNEI. There are 13 residues in the CDR3. Trimming stripped 3 bases from V and 3 bases from J, with 9 bases between. The CDR3 loop reads CASSDRGVYEQYF. DNA of the CDR3: TGTGCCAGCAGTGACAGGGGGGTCTACGAGCAGTACTTC. The whole variable domain, filled in from reference TRBV2 and TRBJ2-7, reads EPEVTQTPSHQVTQMGQEVILRCVPISNHLYFYWYRQILGQKVEFLVSFYNNEISEKSEIFDDQFSVERPDGSNFTLKIRSTKLEDSAMYFCASSDRGVYEQYFGPGTRLTVT.